This TCR beta chain came from a study of radiotherapy plus CTLA-4 blockade in lung cancer. Study outcomes and limitations: TCR clones of tumor origin grew in blood after radiotherapy plus ipilimumab. Interferon-beta, together with early blood T cell clone dynamics, reportedly best predicted response.

Of note for this clone: The antigen remains undetermined.

The CDR3 extends over 19 amino acids. V gave up 0 bases and J gave up 0 bases; unmatched junction bases: 13. Looked up from germline, CDR1 is SGHNT and CDR2 is YYREEE (reference sequence). Libraries were prepared by immunoSEQ multiplex PCR; TCRdb keeps only in-frame clonotypes and omits some of them. This sample has 35,000 to 45,000 clones, with around 83% found just once. In chemo-refractory metastatic non-small-cell lung cancer, patients got ipilimumab CTLA-4 blockade together with focal radiation. This clonotype originated in a human donor with non-small cell lung cancer who had stable disease on radiotherapy plus ipilimumab. Sequencing was performed on peripheral blood, taken from a patient treated with radiotherapy plus ipilimumab. The chain recombines TRBV5-4 with TRBJ1-2; 8 nucleotides align to TRBD1. CDR3 region: CASSLGRWDRQGPNYGYTF. The CDR3 bases are TGTGCCAGCAGCTTGGGGCGGTGGGACAGGCAAGGGCCTAACTATGGCTACACCTTC.